This T cell receptor (beta chain) is drawn from a study of T cells after yellow fever vaccination. Turning to the study itself: Any fraction with a low cell number was prepared using SMART-Seq v4 Ultra Low Input.

Study-wide results and caveats: Post-booster reappearance was seen for most primary-vaccination clones (around 96% CD4, roughly 86% CD8).

Trimming removed 5 bases at V and 0 bases at J, with 11 bases between. This CDR3 is built from 15 residues. Germline CDR1 and CDR2: SSHAT and FNYEAQ (reference sequence). They built TCR cDNA with 5'RACE template switching, a step that put in a universal primer site and UMIs. One entry per CDR3 protein results from TCRdb running MiXCR on the 5' RACE reads. Of 50,000 to 60,000 distinct CDR3 sequences in the sample, about 5.6% were seen once. The V gene is TRBV7-7, the J gene TRBJ2-1; D remains ambiguous. This material consisted of PBMCs, either bulk or a sorted T-cell subset (CD4+, CD8+, memory, or dextramer-sorted; not recorded which), taken on the day of the yellow fever booster vaccination. The receptor's source is a young man who received the YFV17D yellow fever vaccine. The CDR3 sequence: CASSRAVSSYNEQFF. CDR3 in DNA: TGTGCCAGCAGCCGAGCAGTCAGCTCCTACAATGAGCAGTTCTTC. The full variable domain, in which reference TRBV7-7 and TRBJ2-1 provide the parts outside the CDR3, is GAGVSQSPRYKVTKRGQDVTLRCDPISSHATLYWYQQALGQGPEFLTYFNYEAQPDKSGLPSDRFSAERPEGSISTLTIQRTEQRDSAMYRCASSRAVSSYNEQFFGPGTRLTVL.